The rows below give T cell receptor beta chains drawn from one sample of a study of cytomegalovirus exposure and HLA in healthy donors. Sequencing used immunoSEQ multiplex PCR; TCRdb keeps in-frame clones, though not all of them. The table lists over 150,000 clones, 81% of them singletons. The material sequenced was PBMCs. The receptors originated from a woman aged 30 to 39 in good health and CMV-seronegative. The CDR3 runs from the conserved cysteine through the conserved F or W. D genes are given only for firm matches. Some rows mark clone size as missing; the rest say once, few, many or name a class of expanded clone.

v_gene	d_gene	abundance	j_gene	CDR3nt	CDR3aa
TRBV28	TRBD2	-	TRBJ2-1	TGTGCCAGCACTAGCGGGGGGGCGGTGGGGTACAATGAGCAGTTCTTC	CASTSGGAVGYNEQFF
TRBV19	-	-	TRBJ1-4	TGTGCCAGTAGTACCAACCCCGAGGCGGAAAAACTGTTTTTT	CASSTNPEAEKLFF
TRBV27	-	-	TRBJ2-7	TGTGCCAGCAGTCATGGGGAGGAGAACGAGCAGTACTTC	CASSHGEENEQYF
TRBV6-6	TRBD1	-	TRBJ2-4	TGTGCCAGCAGTTACTGGGGGACAGGGGGCGACAGTCAGTACTTC	CASSYWGTGGDSQYF
TRBV28	-	-	TRBJ1-6	TGTGCCAGCAGTACAGGTTCACCCCTCCACTTT	CASSTGSPLHF
TRBV7-3	TRBD1	-	TRBJ2-7	TGTGCCAGCAGCTATGGGACAGGGGACGAGCAGTACTTC	CASSYGTGDEQYF
TRBV7-6	TRBD1	-	TRBJ2-7	TGTGCCAGCAGCTCCATAGGACAGGGACGCGAGCAGTACTTC	CASSSIGQGREQYF
TRBV7-6	-	once	TRBJ2-6	TGTGCCAGCAGCTTAGAGGCGGCCCCGGTTCCTGGGGCCAACGTCCTGACTTTC	CASSLEAAPVPGANVLTF
TRBV11-3	-	-	TRBJ2-2	TGTGCCAGCAGCTTAGATTCCTGGACTACAAACACCGGGGAGCTGTTTTTT	CASSLDSWTTNTGELFF
TRBV7-9	-	-	TRBJ1-4	TGTGCCAGCAGCTTAGCGCCGGGACACCTACTGGGGGAAAAACTGTTTTTT	CASSLAPGHLLGEKLFF
TRBV10-2	TRBD2	-	TRBJ2-1	TGCGCCAGCAAGTCTAGCGGGGGGGCGGAGTACAATGAGCAGTTCTTC	CASKSSGGAEYNEQFF
TRBV13	TRBD2	-	TRBJ2-7	TGTGCCAGCAGCTCCGAGCGGGAGGGGCCGTGGGAGCAGTACTTC	CASSSEREGPWEQYF